Following are 21 T cell receptor beta chains from one sample sequenced in a study of T cells in Graves' hyperthyroidism and ophthalmopathy (dated by TCRdb to 2018 to 2020). To prepare the library, multiplex PCR was applied. TCRdb records Illumina HiSeq 2000 as the sequencer. TCR beta CDR3 regions were amplified from RNA transcripts. The first round of RT-PCR for the TCR CDR3 was performed with the HTBI primer set and the Qiagen OneStep RT-PCR kit. TCRdb trimmed public reads at Q25 via fastp, called clones via MiXCR and kept in-frame beta chains. Merged by CDR3 protein, the rows form single entries marked with the most common genes and DNA. A total of approximately 200,000 distinct CDR3 sequences appear in this sample, about 16% of them only once. The top ten constitute approximately 40% of the sample. Material for sequencing was blood. All receptors come from a middle-aged man with Graves' hyperthyroidism.

The gene calls are TRBV28 and TRBJ2-5, with 10 bases aligning to TRBD2. Germline V gives CDR1 MDHEN, CDR2 SYDVKM. The CDR3 consists of 15 residues. The CDR3 here is CATRGASGGEETQYF. The CDR3, as DNA: TGTGCAACAAGGGGGGCTAGCGGGGGTGAAGAGACCCAGTACTTC.

This clonotype has at least ten counts. The chain links TRBV7-9 to TRBJ2-2; D unclear. Germline values: CDR1 SEHNR, CDR2 FQNEAQ (reference sequence). Trimming cost V 3 bases and J 6 bases, with 11 bases left between them. CDR3 size: 14 residues. The CDR3: CASSFVGVSGELFF. The CDR3 nucleotides read TGTGCCAGCAGCTTTGTTGGGGTCTCCGGGGAGCTGTTTTTT.

The gene calls are TRBV6-2 or TRBV6-3 and TRBJ1-5; 10 nucleotides align to TRBD1. The germline V gene encodes CDR1 MNHEY and CDR2 SVGEGT. This CDR3 has 14 amino acids. Germline trimming cut 6 bases from V and 7 bases from J; bases unmatched to any gene: 6. The CDR3 spells CASRKGQGRQPQHF. Here the CDR3 DNA reads TGTGCCAGCAGAAAGGGACAGGGGCGGCAGCCCCAGCATTTT.

This clonotype was recorded many times. The rearrangement uses TRBV27 and TRBJ2-7, with D maybe TRBD2 (5 bases). The V end was cut by 7 bases, the J end by 0 bases, with 13 bases between. Germline CDR1 is MNHEY and CDR2 is SMNVEV (reference sequence). The CDR3 loop spans 14 amino acids. CDR3 sequence (DNA): TGTGCCAGCAAGGCCCGGGGAAGCTCCTACGAGCAGTACTTC. It is translated as CASKARGSSYEQYF.

This chain links TRBV7-3 with TRBJ1-1; 9 nucleotides match TRBD1. The germline CDR1 and CDR2 sequences are SGHTA and FQGTGA. The J segment lost 0 bases and the V segment lost 0 bases, leaving 8 bases of the junction unmatched. The CDR3 is 18 residues long. CDR3 sequence reads: CASSLTGGTGKLNTEAFF. The CDR3 DNA is TGTGCCAGCAGCTTAACCGGGGGGACAGGGAAATTGAACACTGAAGCTTTCTTT.

This clonotype was detected ten times or more. The rearrangement uses TRBV20-1 and TRBJ1-6, with D perhaps TRBD1 (5 bases). This CDR3 has 14 residues. Germline V lookup: CDR1 DFQATT, CDR2 SNEGSKA (reference sequence). Trimming cost V 4 bases and J 5 bases, with 12 bases left between them. This CDR3 is CSAKGADNNSPLHF. CDR3 DNA sequence: TGCAGTGCTAAAGGGGCAGATAATAATTCACCCCTCCACTTT.

Concerning this clonotype itself: This may stem from a read error, because a much larger clone lies one nucleotide away. The gene calls are TRBV6-1 and TRBJ1-1; 10 bases are shared with TRBD1. V dropped 7 bases and J dropped 4; count of bases not matched to a gene: 9. CDR3 size: 15 residues. In germline, CDR1 is MNHNS, CDR2 SASEGT. The CDR3, as DNA: TGTGCCAGCAAAAGGGACAGGGGTATGAGCACTGAAGCTTTCTTT. Its translation is CASKRDRGMSTEAFF.

The sample holds many counts of this clonotype. The chain employs TRBV27 and TRBJ1-2; unclear D gene. CDR3 length: 14 residues. CDR1 is MNHEY and CDR2 is SMNVEV in the germline V gene (reference sequence). Trimming pared 3 bases from V and 2 bases from J, leaving 10 bases between. The CDR3 is CASSLGRKNYGYTF. The CDR3 coding sequence is TGTGCCAGCAGTTTGGGCAGGAAGAACTATGGCTACACCTTC.

This clonotype has a count of ten or more. The J gene is TRBJ1-1, the V gene TRBV7-3; D gene unclear. From germline, CDR1 is SGHTA and CDR2 FQGTGA. CDR3 size: 14 residues. Trimming shortened V by 5 bases and J by 4 bases, and 14 bases separated the two germline ends. The chain's CDR3 is CASSTGRVGTEAFF. The CDR3 coding sequence is TGTGCCAGCAGCACCGGAAGGGTTGGCACTGAAGCTTTCTTT.

This clonotype has ten or more counts. J is TRBJ2-7 and V is TRBV14, with 7 positions matching TRBD1. Losses at the gene ends were 8 bases for V and 1 base for J; bases not matched to a gene: 11. Per the germline V gene, CDR1 is SGHDN and CDR2 is FVKESK. CDR3 length: 15 residues. CDR3 amino acids: CASCATSGQSYEQYF. The CDR3 coding sequence is TGTGCCAGCTGTGCAACCTCGGGACAGTCCTACGAGCAGTACTTC.

This clonotype was detected ten times or more. V is TRBV7-9 and J is TRBJ1-4; D call uncertain. V was pared by 3 bases and J by 8 bases, with 10 bases between. Germline-derived CDR1 and CDR2 are SEHNR and FQNEAQ (reference sequence). The CDR3 is 13 residues long. The CDR3 is CASSFLDREKLFF. The CDR3 DNA reads as TGTGCCAGCAGCTTCCTTGACCGAGAAAAACTGTTTTTT.

Only a few counts were recorded for this clonotype. This chain uses TRBV10-3 with TRBJ1-2; 9 nucleotides agree with TRBD1. Germline V gene data show CDR1 as ENHRY and CDR2 as SYGVKD. V gave up 4 bases and J gave up 6 bases; unmatched junction bases: 3. The CDR3 is made up of 13 amino acids. This chain's CDR3 is CAISATGGDGYTF. Written as DNA, the CDR3 is TGTGCCATCAGTGCGACAGGGGGGGATGGCTACACCTTC.

This clonotype appeared many times. The chain carries TRBV7-9 and TRBJ2-5, with a tentative D call TRBD1 (5 bases). Germline V gives CDR1 SEHNR, CDR2 FQNEAQ (reference sequence). Trimming removed 2 bases from V and 0 bases from J, with 7 bases in between. The CDR3 extends over 14 amino acids. CDR3 DNA sequence: TGTGCCAGCAGCTTAATGGGGCACCAAGAGACCCAGTACTTC. It yields the protein CASSLMGHQETQYF.

This clonotype was found a few times. The chain couples TRBV5-1 to TRBJ1-4; D unresolved. Per germline, CDR1 SGHRS and CDR2 YFSETQ. Trimming removed 0 bases at V and 10 bases at J, with 7 bases between. The CDR3 consists of 12 residues. CDR3 nucleotide sequence: TGCGCCAGCAGCTTGGAGAGTGGAAAACTGTTTTTT. As protein: CASSLESGKLFF.

The sample holds many counts of this clonotype. The gene calls are TRBV18 and TRBJ2-3, with 10 positions matching TRBD2. In germline, CDR1 is KGHSH, CDR2 LQKENI. V was clipped by 3 bases and J by 3 bases; unmatched bases: 6. This CDR3 is built from 16 residues. The DNA of the CDR3 is TGTGCCAGCTCACCGACCCGGACTAGCGGTACAGATACGCAGTATTTT. This translates into CASSPTRTSGTDTQYF.

The V gene is TRBV7-6, the J gene TRBJ2-3; D call uncertain. V shed 6 bases and J shed 4 bases, with 11 bases lying between them. The CDR3 sequence is 13 residues long. Germline values: CDR1 SGHVS, CDR2 FNYEAQ. CDR3 nucleotides: TGTGCCAGCAGATCGGCTCTCTCAGATACGCAGTATTTT. Translated, it gives CASRSALSDTQYF.

This clonotype was detected a few times. This chain joins TRBV7-2 and TRBJ1-5; D is unclear. Germline-derived CDR1 and CDR2 are SGHTA and FQGNSA. Trimming left V 3 bases short and J 6 bases short, with 15 bases between. This CDR3 comprises 15 residues. As DNA, the CDR3 is TGTGCCAGCAGCTTGAACCGGGATGTGAGTCAGCCCCAGCATTTT. Translated, it gives CASSLNRDVSQPQHF.

The chain has TRBV5-1 and TRBJ1-1; D is ambiguous. Germline CDR1 SGHRS, CDR2 YFSETQ. The CDR3 loop spans 14 amino acids. V shed 0 bases and J shed 5 bases, with 11 bases lying between them. The chain's CDR3 is CASSLDGDQTEAFF. The CDR3 region has the DNA TGCGCCAGCAGCTTGGATGGGGATCAAACTGAAGCTTTCTTT.

This clonotype was seen at least ten times. The chain links TRBV20-1 to TRBJ1-2; possible D gene TRBD1, 6 bases. The germline gives CDR1 DFQATT, CDR2 SNEGSKA (reference sequence). This CDR3 comprises 15 residues. The ends were cut back, 0 bases at V and 8 bases at J, with 19 bases in the middle. The DNA of the CDR3 is TGCAGTGCTAGAGACCCGGACAGAAGCCCCTGGGGCTACACCTTC. Protein product: CSARDPDRSPWGYTF.

This clonotype was seen more than once but under ten times. The chain joins TRBV19 to TRBJ1-2, with D perhaps matching TRBD1 (6 bases). Germline CDR1 and CDR2: LNHDA and SQIVND (reference sequence). Between the trimmed V and J ends, which lost 7 bases and 4 bases, there was a span of 13 bases. CDR3 length: 13 amino acids. The CDR3 reads CASTGVSGYGYTF. The DNA for the CDR3 is TGTGCCAGTACAGGGGTTTCGGGCTATGGCTACACCTTC.

This clonotype was observed a few times. This chain connects TRBV28 to TRBJ2-1; 14 bases agree with TRBD2. Unmatched junction bases numbered 9, after V lost 4 bases and J lost 10 bases. Germline CDR1 is MDHEN and CDR2 is SYDVKM. The CDR3 spans 16 residues. The CDR3: CASSSTGTSGGKEQFF. CDR3 in DNA: TGTGCCAGCAGTTCCACCGGGACTAGCGGGGGAAAGGAGCAGTTCTTC.